The entry below describes one TCR beta chain. Trimming cost V 3 bases and J 6 bases; bases outside gene matches: 4. The CDR3 extends over 13 amino acids. The data are from a study of CD8 T cells in Susac syndrome. RNA, at roughly 0.5 to 1 ug, was reverse transcribed with random hexamers. Amplification of TCR beta CDR3 by immunoSEQ multiplex PCR spanned 54 Vbeta and 13 Jbeta. TCRdb redid the calling of the immunoSEQ multiplex PCR reads with MiXCR, one entry per CDR3 protein. This table holds about 180,000 distinct CDR3 sequences, 90% to 97% found once. Sequencing of TCR beta, carried out with a high-throughput approach, was applied to CD8+ and CD4+ T cells from the blood. In the multiple sclerosis control group, patients were treatment-naive and had stable or active relapsing-remitting disease. Through negative isolation, CD4+ and CD8+ T cells were obtained, while TEMRA cells were enriched using FACS.

The receptor comes from a human donor with multiple sclerosis. V is TRBV12-3 or TRBV12-4 and J is TRBJ1-1; TRBD1 agrees at 7 bases. Material: CD4+ T cells from PBMCs. CDR3 sequence reads: CASSFRGGAEAFF. For the CDR3, the DNA is TGTGCCAGCAGTTTCAGGGGGGGGGCTGAAGCTTTCTTT.